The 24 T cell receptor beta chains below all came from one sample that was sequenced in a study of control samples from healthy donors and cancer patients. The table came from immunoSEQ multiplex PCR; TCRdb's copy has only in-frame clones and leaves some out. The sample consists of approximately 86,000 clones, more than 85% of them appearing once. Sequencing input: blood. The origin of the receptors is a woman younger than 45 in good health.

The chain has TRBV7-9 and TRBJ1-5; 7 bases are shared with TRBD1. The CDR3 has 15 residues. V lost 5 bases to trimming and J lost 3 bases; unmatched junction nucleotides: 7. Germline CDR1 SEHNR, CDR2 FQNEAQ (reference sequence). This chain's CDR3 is CASSPQGTNNQPQHF. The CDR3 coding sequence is TGTGCCAGCAGCCCACAGGGGACGAACAATCAGCCCCAGCATTTT. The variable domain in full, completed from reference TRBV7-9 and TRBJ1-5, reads DTGVSQNPRHKITKRGQNVTFRCDPISEHNRLYWYRQTLGQGPEFLTYFQNEAQLEKSRLLSDRFSAERPKGSFSTLEIQRTEQGDSAMYLCASSPQGTNNQPQHFGDGTRLSIL.

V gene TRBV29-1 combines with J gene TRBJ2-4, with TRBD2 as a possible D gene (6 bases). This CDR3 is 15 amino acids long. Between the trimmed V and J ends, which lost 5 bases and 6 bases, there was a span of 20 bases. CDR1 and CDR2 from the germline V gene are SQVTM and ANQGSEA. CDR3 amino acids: CSVLGGRGRGNIQYF. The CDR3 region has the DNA TGCAGCGTTCTCGGGGGACGCGGTCGGGGAAACATTCAGTACTTC.

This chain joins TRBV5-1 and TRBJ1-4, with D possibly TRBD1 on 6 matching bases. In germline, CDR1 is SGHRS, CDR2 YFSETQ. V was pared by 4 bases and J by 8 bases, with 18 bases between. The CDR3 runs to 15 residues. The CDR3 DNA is TGCGCCAGCAGCCCAACACAGGGTCCGGAAGAAAAACTGTTTTTT. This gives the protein CASSPTQGPEEKLFF.

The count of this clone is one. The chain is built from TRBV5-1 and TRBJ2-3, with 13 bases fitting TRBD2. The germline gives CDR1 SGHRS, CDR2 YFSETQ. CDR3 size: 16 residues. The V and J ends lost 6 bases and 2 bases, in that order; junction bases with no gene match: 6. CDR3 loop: CASTLTSGGPTDTQYF. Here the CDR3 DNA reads TGCGCCAGCACCCTGACTAGCGGGGGGCCCACAGATACGCAGTATTTT.

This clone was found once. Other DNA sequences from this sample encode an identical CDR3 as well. The CDR3 is CASSLGGFTDTQYF. DNA of the CDR3: TGCGCCAGCAGCTTAGGGGGTTTCACAGATACGCAGTATTTT. The J gene is TRBJ2-3, the V gene TRBV5-1, with D possibly matching TRBD1 (6 bases). CDR3 length: 14 amino acids. Per germline, CDR1 SGHRS and CDR2 YFSETQ. Trimming pared 2 bases from V and 2 bases from J, leaving 9 bases between. Drawing the rest from reference TRBV5-1 and TRBJ2-3, the complete variable domain is KAGVTQTPRYLIKTRGQQVTLSCSPISGHRSVSWYQQTPGQGLQFLFEYFSETQRNKGNFPGRFSGRQFSNSRSEMNVSTLELGDSALYLCASSLGGFTDTQYFGPGTRLTVL.

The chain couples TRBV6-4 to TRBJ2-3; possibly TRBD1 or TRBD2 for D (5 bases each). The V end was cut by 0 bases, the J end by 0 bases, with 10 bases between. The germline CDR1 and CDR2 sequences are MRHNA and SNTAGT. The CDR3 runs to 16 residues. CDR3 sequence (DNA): TGTGCCAGCAGTGACTCGGTCTGGGGGAGCACAGATACGCAGTATTTT. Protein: CASSDSVWGSTDTQYF.

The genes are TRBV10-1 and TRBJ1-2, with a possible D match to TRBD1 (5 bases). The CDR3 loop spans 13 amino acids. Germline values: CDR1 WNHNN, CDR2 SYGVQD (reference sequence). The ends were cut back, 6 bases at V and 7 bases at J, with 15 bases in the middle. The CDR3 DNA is TGCGCCAGCAGCCCGGACTGGGACGTTGGCTACACCTTC. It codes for CASSPDWDVGYTF.

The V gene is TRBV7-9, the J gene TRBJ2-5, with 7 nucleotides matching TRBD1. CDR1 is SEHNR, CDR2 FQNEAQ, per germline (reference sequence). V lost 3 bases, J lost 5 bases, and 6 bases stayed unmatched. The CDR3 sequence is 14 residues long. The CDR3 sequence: CASSFDRAIETQYF. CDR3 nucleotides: TGTGCCAGCAGCTTCGACAGGGCTATCGAGACCCAGTACTTC.

The CDR3 coding sequence is TGTGCCAGTAGTATAGGCGGCAGGGGGCCTCAGCCCCAGCATTTT. Amino acids: CASSIGGRGPQPQHF. The V gene is TRBV19, the J gene TRBJ1-5; 8 bases are a match to TRBD1. The CDR3 runs 15 residues. The V gene end was trimmed by 1 base and the J gene end by 6 bases; junction bases not matched to a gene: 5. The germline CDR1 and CDR2 sequences are LNHDA and SQIVND (reference sequence).

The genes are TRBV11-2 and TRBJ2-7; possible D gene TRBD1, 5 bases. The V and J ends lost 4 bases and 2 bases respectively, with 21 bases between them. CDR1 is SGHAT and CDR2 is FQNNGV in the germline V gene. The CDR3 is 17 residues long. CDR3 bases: TGTGCCAGCAGCTCCTCCCACTTGAACAGGAAAGCCTACGAGCAGTACTTC. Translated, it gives CASSSSHLNRKAYEQYF.

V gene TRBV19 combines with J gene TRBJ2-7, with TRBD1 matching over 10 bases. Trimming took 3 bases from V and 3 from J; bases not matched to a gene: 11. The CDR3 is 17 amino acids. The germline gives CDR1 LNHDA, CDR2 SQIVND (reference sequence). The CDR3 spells CASSMKGQGSRGYEQYF. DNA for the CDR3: TGTGCCAGTAGTATGAAGGGACAGGGGTCGCGCGGCTACGAGCAGTACTTC.

CDR3 region: CASSVRGPAEAFF. The DNA for the CDR3 is TGTGCCAGCAGCGTCAGGGGGCCCGCTGAAGCTTTCTTT. The chain couples TRBV9 to TRBJ1-1, with 8 nucleotides matching TRBD1. Trimming at V came to 2 bases and at J to 6 bases, leaving 3 bases not matched to a gene. This CDR3 comprises 13 residues. Germline-derived CDR1 and CDR2 are SGDLS and YYNGEE.

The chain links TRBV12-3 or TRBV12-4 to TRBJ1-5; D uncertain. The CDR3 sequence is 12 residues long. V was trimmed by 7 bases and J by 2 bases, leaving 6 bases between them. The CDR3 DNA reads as TGTGCCAGCACCGCGGGCAATCAGCCCCAGCATTTT. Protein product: CASTAGNQPQHF.

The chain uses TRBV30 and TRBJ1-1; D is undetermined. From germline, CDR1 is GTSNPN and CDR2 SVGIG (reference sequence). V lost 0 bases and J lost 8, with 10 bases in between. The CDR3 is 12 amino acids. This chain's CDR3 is CAWSVEGYEAFF. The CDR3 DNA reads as TGTGCCTGGAGTGTGGAAGGGTACGAAGCTTTCTTT.

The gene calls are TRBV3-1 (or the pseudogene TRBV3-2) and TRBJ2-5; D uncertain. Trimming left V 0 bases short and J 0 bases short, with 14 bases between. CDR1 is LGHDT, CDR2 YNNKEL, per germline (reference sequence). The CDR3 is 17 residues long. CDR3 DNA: TGTGCCAGCAGCCAAGATGGATGGGAAAGCTACCAAGAGACCCAGTACTTC. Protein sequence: CASSQDGWESYQETQYF.

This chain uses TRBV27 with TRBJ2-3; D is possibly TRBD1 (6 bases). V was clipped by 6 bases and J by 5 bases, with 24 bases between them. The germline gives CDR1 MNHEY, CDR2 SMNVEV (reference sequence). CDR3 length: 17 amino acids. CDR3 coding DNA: TGTGCCAGCAGACCAAGAAACAGGGTCAACACACAAGATACGCAGTATTTT. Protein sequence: CASRPRNRVNTQDTQYF.

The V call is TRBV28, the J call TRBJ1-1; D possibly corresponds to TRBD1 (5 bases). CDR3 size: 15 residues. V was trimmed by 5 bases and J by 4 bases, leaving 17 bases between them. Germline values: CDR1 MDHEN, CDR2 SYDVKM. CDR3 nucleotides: TGTGCCAGCAGTCCACGCCGGGGGAGGTCCACTGAAGCTTTCTTT. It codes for CASSPRRGRSTEAFF.

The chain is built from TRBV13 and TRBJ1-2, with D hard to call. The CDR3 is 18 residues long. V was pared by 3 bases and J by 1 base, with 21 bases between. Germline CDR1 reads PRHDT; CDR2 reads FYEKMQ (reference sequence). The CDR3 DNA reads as TGTGCCAGCAGCTTTTTCCGGTCCCGGGGAGAGGGTAACTATGGCTACACCTTC. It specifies CASSFFRSRGEGNYGYTF.

CDR3 bases: TGTGCCATCCGATCGCCATGGACAGGGAACACTGAAGCTTTCTTT. Amino acid sequence: CAIRSPWTGNTEAFF. V usage is TRBV10-3 and J usage is TRBJ1-1; TRBD1 matches at 7 bases. From germline, CDR1 is ENHRY and CDR2 SYGVKD. The CDR3 is 15 amino acids. Losses at the gene ends were 8 bases for V and 1 base for J; bases not matched to a gene: 10.

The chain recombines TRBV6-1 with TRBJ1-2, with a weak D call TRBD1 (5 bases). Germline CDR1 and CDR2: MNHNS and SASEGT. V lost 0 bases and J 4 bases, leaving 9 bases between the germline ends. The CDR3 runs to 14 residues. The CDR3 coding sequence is TGTGCCAGCAGTGAAGCTTCGGGGGGCTATGGCTACACCTTC. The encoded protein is CASSEASGGYGYTF.

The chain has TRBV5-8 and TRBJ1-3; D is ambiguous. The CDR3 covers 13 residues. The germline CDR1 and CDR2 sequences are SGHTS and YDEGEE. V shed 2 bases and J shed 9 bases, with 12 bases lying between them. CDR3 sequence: CASSFRAGSTIYF. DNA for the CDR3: TGTGCCAGCAGCTTTCGGGCCGGGAGCACCATATATTTT.

Here the CDR3 DNA reads TGCGCCAGCAGCTTGGAAGACTCTTACAATGAGCAGTTCTTC. This gives the protein CASSLEDSYNEQFF. V and J are TRBV5-1 and TRBJ2-1; the D is unclear. In germline, CDR1 is SGHRS, CDR2 YFSETQ. The CDR3 has 14 amino acids. The ends were cut back, 0 bases at V and 4 bases at J, with 8 bases in the middle. The complete variable domain, with remaining parts taken from reference TRBV5-1 and TRBJ2-1, reads KAGVTQTPRYLIKTRGQQVTLSCSPISGHRSVSWYQQTPGQGLQFLFEYFSETQRNKGNFPGRFSGRQFSNSRSEMNVSTLELGDSALYLCASSLEDSYNEQFFGPGTRLTVL.

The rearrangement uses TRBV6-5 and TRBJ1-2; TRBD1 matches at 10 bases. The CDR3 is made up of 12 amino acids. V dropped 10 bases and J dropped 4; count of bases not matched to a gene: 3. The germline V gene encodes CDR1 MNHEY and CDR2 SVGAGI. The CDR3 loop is CANRDRGYGYTF. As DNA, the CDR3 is TGTGCCAACCGGGACAGGGGCTATGGCTACACCTTC.

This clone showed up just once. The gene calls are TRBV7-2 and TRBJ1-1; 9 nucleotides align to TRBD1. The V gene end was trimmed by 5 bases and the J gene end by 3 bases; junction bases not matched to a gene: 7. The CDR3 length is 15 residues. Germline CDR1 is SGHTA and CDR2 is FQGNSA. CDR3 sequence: CASSGTGSRDTEAFF. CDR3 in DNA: TGTGCCAGCAGCGGGACAGGGTCTAGGGACACTGAAGCTTTCTTT.